This TCR beta chain was sequenced during a study of shared clonotypes between healthy human individuals. Germline-derived CDR1 and CDR2 are MRHNA and SNTAGT. Trimming pared 2 bases from V and 6 bases from J, leaving 16 bases between. The CDR3 sequence is 16 residues long. This table comes from immunoSEQ multiplex PCR, and its TCRdb copy is limited to in-frame clones, with some not included. There are 2 million to 3 million clones in the sample; approximately 90% occur only once, and 0.11% to 0.15% lies in the top ten. The chain joins TRBV6-4 to TRBJ2-2, with TRBD2 as a possible D gene (5 bases). The sequence derives from a man aged 18-30 years in good health. The specimen sequenced was naive CD4+ T cells sorted from blood. Indicated subset: CD45RA+ positively selected. CDR3 amino acids: CASSDIILLAPGELFF. CDR3 bases: TGTGCCAGCAGTGACATAATCCTCCTAGCTCCCGGGGAGCTGTTTTTT.